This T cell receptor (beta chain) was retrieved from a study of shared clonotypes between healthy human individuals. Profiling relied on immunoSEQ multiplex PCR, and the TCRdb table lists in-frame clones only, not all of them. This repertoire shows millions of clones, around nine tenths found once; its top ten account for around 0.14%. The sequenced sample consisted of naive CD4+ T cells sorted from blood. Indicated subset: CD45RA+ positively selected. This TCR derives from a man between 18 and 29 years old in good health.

DNA of the CDR3: TGTGCCAGCAGTTTAGAGACCGGTGGGAATGGCGAGCAGTACTTC. Protein: CASSLETGGNGEQYF. The chain links TRBV27 to TRBJ2-7; D unresolved. With 2 bases removed from V and 6 bases from J, the gap between germline ends came to 17 bases. CDR3 length: 15 amino acids. Germline V gene lookup returns CDR1 MNHEY and CDR2 SMNVEV (reference sequence).